The rows below give T cell receptor beta chains drawn from one sample of a study of T cell responses to AZD1222 COVID-19 vaccine. Profiling relied on immunoSEQ multiplex PCR, and the TCRdb table lists in-frame clones only, not all of them. The sample includes just over 150,000 clones, less than 95% of them seen just once. Source: peripheral blood, taken on day 0 of AZD1222 vaccination. The receptors here all came from an adult in good health. CDR3s include the opening cysteine and the closing phenylalanine or tryptophan. The order of the fields is J gene, V gene, CDR3 protein.

TRBJ2-5 | TRBV18 | CASSPVGWRRKETQYF
TRBJ1-2 | TRBV15 | CATSRGFGRANYGYTF
TRBJ1-2 | TRBV3-1/TRBV3-2 | CASSQVRGRYSYTF
TRBJ1-1 | TRBV20-1 | CSASGTEAFF
TRBJ1-1 | TRBV28 | CASSLIETGDTEAFF
TRBJ2-3 | TRBV27 | CASSSIGTQYF
TRBJ1-6 | TRBV6-5 | CASRRQETFHSPLHF
TRBJ1-5 | TRBV16 | CASSRDKERQPQHF
TRBJ1-1 | TRBV12-3/TRBV12-4 | CASSRTSNTEAFF
TRBJ2-7 | TRBV5-1 | CASSPYSGAYEQYF
TRBJ1-4 | TRBV7-2 | CASSLAWAGGGQLFF
TRBJ1-2 | TRBV5-1 | CASRPDRGFGYTF
TRBJ2-3 | TRBV25-1 | CASSESQGSLDTQYF
TRBJ2-1 | TRBV9 | CASSATSGSWDEQFF
TRBJ1-6 | TRBV27 | CASRSFRERNDSPLHF
TRBJ1-3 | TRBV5-4 | CASSLGLDSPGNTIYF
TRBJ2-5 | TRBV27 | CASSPWGGTKETQYF